The source of this T cell receptor beta chain is a study of OX40 agonist ivuxolimab in advanced cancers. Study-wide background: An agonistic anti-OX40 (CD134) antibody, ivuxolimab, was used to treat the patients. Enrollees could have had prior anti-PD-1, anti-PD-L1 or anti-CTLA-4 therapy, which over 35% had received. Partial responses were achieved by three patients: one hepatocellular carcinoma, two cutaneous melanoma. Overall study results and limits: Clones of CD4+ and CD8+ blood T cells grew by week 6 at doses of 0.1 to 3.0 mg/kg.

The repertoire was sequenced with immunoSEQ multiplex PCR; TCRdb's copy has only in-frame clones and lacks some. In the table there are 70,000 or so clones, under 90% of which are singletons. On this clone itself: The target antigen is unknown.

Trimming shortened V by 2 bases and J by 4 bases, and 11 bases separated the two germline ends. The CDR3 is 14 residues long. Looked up from germline, CDR1 is LNHDA and CDR2 is SQIVND (reference sequence). This receptor was identified in an adult with an advanced solid tumor such as melanoma, head and neck, liver or kidney cancer. The sequencing used CD4+ or CD8+ T cells sorted from blood, collected in a trial of the OX40 agonist ivuxolimab. The genes are TRBV19 and TRBJ2-5; weak D call: TRBD2 (5 bases). The CDR3 DNA follows: TGTGCCAGTAGTATAACCTTAGGGAGAGAGACCCAGTACTTC. This gives the protein CASSITLGRETQYF.